This T cell receptor beta chain was identified in a study of cytomegalovirus exposure and HLA in healthy donors. Study observations and caveats: The analysis excluded some indistinguishable V segments, including TRBV6-2 and TRBV6-3. In all likelihood, a cluster of highly shared sequence variants was a sequencing artifact.

This CDR3 region has 19 residues. The ends lost 0 bases at V and 2 bases at J; junction bases unmatched: 7. CDR1 and CDR2 from the germline V gene are MNHEY and SMNVEV (reference sequence). PCR used 60 Vbeta primers and 13 Jbeta primers. The assay was immunoSEQ multiplex PCR, and TCRdb's table has in-frame clones only and misses some. Among over 150,000 clones, roughly 89% were seen once, and the ten largest hold over 0.8%. As to this clone: Its antigen is still unknown.

Sequenced sample: PBMCs. This chain joins TRBV27 and TRBJ2-3, with 14 bases aligning to TRBD2. This clonotype was obtained from a woman aged 25 to 39 in good health and CMV-seronegative. CDR3 amino acids: CASSLSSWGLAGATDTQYF. CDR3 coding DNA: TGTGCCAGCAGTTTATCTAGTTGGGGACTAGCGGGAGCCACAGATACGCAGTATTTT.